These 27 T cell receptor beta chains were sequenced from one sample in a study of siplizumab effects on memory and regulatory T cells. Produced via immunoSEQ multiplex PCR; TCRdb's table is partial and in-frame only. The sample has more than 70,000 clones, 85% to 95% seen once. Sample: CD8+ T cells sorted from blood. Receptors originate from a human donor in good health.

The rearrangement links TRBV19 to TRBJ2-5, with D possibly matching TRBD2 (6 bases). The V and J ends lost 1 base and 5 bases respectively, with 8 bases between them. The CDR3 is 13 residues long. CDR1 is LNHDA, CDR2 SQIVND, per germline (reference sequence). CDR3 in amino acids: CASSIASVETQYF. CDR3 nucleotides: TGTGCCAGTAGTATAGCTAGCGTGGAGACCCAGTACTTC.

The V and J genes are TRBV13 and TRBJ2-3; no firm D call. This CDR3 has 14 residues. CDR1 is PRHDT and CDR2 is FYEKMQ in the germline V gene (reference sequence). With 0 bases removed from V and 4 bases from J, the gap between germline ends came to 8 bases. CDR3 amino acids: CASSLGRPSDTQYF. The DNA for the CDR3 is TGTGCCAGCAGCTTAGGCCGCCCATCAGATACGCAGTATTTT.

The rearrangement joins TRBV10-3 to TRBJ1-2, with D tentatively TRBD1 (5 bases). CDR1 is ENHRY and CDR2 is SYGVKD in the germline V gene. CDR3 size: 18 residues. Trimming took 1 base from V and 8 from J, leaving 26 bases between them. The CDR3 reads CAISEWDGKGLLLLGYTF. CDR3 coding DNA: TGTGCCATCAGTGAGTGGGACGGAAAAGGCCTCCTCCTATTAGGCTACACCTTC.

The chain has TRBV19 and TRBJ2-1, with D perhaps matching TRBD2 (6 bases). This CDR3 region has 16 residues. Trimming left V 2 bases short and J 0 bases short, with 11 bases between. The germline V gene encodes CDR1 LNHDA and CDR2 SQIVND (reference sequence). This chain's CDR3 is CASSILAGSSYNEQFF. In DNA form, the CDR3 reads TGTGCCAGTAGTATACTCGCGGGGAGCTCCTACAATGAGCAGTTCTTC. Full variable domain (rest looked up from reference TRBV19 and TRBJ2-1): DGGITQSPKYLFRKEGQNVTLSCEQNLNHDAMYWYRQDPGQGLRLIYYSQIVNDFQKGDIAEGYSVSREKKESFPLTVTSAQKNPTAFYLCASSILAGSSYNEQFFGPGTRLTVL.

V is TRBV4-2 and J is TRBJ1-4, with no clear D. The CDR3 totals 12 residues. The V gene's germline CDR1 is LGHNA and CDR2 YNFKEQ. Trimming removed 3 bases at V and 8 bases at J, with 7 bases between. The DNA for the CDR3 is TGTGCCAGCAGCCAGGGGAGGGAAAAACTGTTTTTT. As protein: CASSQGREKLFF.

The CDR3 is CASSSGLNSYEQYF. The DNA for the CDR3 is TGTGCCAGCAGTTCGGGCTTGAACTCCTACGAGCAGTACTTC. The chain joins TRBV6-5 to TRBJ2-7; D unresolved. V lost 4 bases and J lost 0, with 10 bases in between. This CDR3 has 14 residues. Germline V gives CDR1 MNHEY, CDR2 SVGAGI.

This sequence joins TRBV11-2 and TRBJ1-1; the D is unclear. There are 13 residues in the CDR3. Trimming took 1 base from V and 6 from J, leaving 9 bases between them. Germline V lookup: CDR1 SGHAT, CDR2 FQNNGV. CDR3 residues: CASSLAYGSEAFF. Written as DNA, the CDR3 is TGTGCCAGCAGCTTAGCTTATGGGTCTGAAGCTTTCTTT.

CDR3 sequence (DNA): TGTGCCAGCAGTCCAACAACCTACGAGCAGTACTTC. Translation gives CASSPTTYEQYF. The rearrangement links TRBV11-2 to TRBJ2-7; D call uncertain. Germline assignment: CDR1 SGHAT and CDR2 FQNNGV. V was cut by 6 bases and J by 2 bases, with 8 bases left in between. The CDR3 runs 12 residues.

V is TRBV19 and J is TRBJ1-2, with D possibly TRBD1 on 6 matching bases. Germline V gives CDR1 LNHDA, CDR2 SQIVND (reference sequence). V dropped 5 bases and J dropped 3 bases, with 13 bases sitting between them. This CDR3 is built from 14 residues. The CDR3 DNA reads TGTGCCAGTAGTCCACAGGGATGGGACTATGGCTACACCTTC. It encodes CASSPQGWDYGYTF.

The CDR3 here is CASNHRGEGYEQYF. Here the CDR3 DNA reads TGTGCCAGCAACCACAGGGGTGAAGGATACGAGCAGTACTTC. V gene TRBV6-6 combines with J gene TRBJ2-7; 7 bases are a match to TRBD1. V was pared by 7 bases and J by 4 bases, with 10 bases of the junction left unmatched. The CDR3 sequence is 14 residues long. CDR1 MNHNY and CDR2 SVGAGI come from the germline V gene (reference sequence).

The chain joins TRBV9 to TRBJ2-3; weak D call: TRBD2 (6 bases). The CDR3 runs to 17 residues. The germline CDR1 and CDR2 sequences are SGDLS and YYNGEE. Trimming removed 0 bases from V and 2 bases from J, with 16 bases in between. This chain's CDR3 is CASSVEEGGTITDTQYF. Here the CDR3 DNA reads TGTGCCAGCAGCGTAGAGGAGGGAGGCACCATCACAGATACGCAGTATTTT.

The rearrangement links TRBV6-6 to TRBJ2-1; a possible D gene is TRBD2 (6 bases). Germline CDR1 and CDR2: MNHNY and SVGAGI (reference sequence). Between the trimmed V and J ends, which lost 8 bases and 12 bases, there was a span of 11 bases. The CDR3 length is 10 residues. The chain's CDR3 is CASEAGGQFF. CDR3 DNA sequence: TGTGCCAGCGAGGCCGGGGGGCAGTTCTTC.

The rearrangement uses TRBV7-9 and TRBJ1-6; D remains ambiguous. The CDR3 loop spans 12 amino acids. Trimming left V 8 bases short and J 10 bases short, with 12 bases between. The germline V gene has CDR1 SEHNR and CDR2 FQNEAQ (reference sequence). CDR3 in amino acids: CASSLPGSPLHF. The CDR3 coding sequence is TGTGCCAGCTCTTTGCCAGGATCACCCCTCCACTTT.

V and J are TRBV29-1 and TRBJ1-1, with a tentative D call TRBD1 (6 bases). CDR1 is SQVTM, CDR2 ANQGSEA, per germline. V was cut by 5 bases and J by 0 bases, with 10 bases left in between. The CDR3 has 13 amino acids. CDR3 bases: TGCAGCGTTCCGGACAGTGTGAACACTGAAGCTTTCTTT. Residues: CSVPDSVNTEAFF.

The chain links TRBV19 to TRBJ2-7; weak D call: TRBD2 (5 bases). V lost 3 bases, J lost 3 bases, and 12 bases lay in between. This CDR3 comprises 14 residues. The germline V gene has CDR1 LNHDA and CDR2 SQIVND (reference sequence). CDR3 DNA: TGTGCCAGTAGTATCACGGGAATCTTCTACGAGCAGTACTTC. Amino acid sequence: CASSITGIFYEQYF.

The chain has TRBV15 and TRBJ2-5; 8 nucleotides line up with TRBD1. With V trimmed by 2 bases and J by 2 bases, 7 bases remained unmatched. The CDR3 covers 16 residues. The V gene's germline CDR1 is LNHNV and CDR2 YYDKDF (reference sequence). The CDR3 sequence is CATSRPLQGDQETQYF. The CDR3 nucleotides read TGTGCCACCAGCAGACCTCTACAGGGGGATCAAGAGACCCAGTACTTC.

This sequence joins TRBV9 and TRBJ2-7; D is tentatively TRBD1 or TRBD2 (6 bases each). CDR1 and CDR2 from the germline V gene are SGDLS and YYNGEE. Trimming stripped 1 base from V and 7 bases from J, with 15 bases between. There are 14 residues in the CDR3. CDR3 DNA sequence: TGTGCCAGCAGCGTAAAAGGGGGGCTTCGGGAGCAGTACTTC. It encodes CASSVKGGLREQYF.

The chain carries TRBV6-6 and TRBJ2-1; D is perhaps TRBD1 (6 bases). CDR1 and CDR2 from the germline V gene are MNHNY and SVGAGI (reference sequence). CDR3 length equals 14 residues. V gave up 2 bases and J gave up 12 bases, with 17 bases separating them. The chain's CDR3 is CASSYRTKGVGQFF. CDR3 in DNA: TGTGCCAGCAGTTACAGGACCAAGGGGGTCGGGCAGTTCTTC.

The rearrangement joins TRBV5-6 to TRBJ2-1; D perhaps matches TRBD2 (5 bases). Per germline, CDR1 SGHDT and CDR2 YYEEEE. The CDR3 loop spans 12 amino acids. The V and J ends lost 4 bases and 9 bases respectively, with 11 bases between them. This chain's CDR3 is CASSPTSGEQFF. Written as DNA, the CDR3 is TGTGCCAGCAGCCCGACGAGCGGTGAGCAGTTCTTC.

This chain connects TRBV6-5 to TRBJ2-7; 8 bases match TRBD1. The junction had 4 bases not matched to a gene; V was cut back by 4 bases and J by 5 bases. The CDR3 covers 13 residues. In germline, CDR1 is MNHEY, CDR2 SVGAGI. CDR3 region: CASSLDRADEQYF. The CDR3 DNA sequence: TGTGCCAGCAGTTTGGACAGGGCCGACGAGCAGTACTTC.

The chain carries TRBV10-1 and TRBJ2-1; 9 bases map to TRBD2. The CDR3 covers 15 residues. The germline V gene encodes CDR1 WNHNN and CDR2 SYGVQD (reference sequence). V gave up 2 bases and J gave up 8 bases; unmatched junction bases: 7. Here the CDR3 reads CASSEGSGRRHEQFF. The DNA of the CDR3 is TGCGCCAGCAGTGAGGGTAGCGGGAGACGGCATGAGCAGTTCTTC.

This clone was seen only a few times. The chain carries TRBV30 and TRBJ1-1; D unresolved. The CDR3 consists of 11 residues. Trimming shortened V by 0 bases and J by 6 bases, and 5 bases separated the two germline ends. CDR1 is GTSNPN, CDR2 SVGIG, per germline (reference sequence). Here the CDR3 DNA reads TGTGCCTGGAGTGTAAGCTCTGAAGCTTTCTTT. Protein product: CAWSVSSEAFF.

Here the CDR3 reads CASSLGQGKEQYF. Here the CDR3 DNA reads TGCGCCAGCAGCTTGGGACAGGGGAAGGAGCAGTACTTC. The rearrangement uses TRBV4-1 and TRBJ2-7; 10 bases agree with TRBD1. V was clipped by 5 bases and J by 7 bases; unmatched bases: 5. The CDR3 sequence is 13 residues long. Germline lookup yields CDR1 MGHRA and CDR2 YSYEKL.

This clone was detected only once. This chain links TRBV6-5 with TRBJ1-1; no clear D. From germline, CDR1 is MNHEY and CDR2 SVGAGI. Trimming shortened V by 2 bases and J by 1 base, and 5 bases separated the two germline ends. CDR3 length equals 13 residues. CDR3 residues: CASSYGENTEAFF. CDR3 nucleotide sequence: TGTGCCAGCAGTTACGGCGAGAACACTGAAGCTTTCTTT.

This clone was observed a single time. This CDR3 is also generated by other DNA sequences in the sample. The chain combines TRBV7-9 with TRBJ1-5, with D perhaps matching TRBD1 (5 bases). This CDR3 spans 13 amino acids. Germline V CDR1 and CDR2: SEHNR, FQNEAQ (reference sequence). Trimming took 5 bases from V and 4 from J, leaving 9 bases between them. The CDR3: CASSRGGNQPQHF. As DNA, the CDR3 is TGTGCCAGCAGCCGCGGGGGGAATCAGCCCCAGCATTTT.

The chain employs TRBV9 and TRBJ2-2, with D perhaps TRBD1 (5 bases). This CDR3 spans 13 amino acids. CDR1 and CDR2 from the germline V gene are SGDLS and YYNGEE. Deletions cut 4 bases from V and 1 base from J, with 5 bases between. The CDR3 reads CASSRGNTGELFF. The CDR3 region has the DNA TGTGCCAGCAGCAGGGGGAACACCGGGGAGCTGTTTTTT.

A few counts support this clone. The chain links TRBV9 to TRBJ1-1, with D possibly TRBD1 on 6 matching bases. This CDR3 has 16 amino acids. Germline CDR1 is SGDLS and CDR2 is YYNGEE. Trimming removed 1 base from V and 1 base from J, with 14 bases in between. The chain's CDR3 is CASSVYALQGNTEAFF. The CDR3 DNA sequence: TGTGCCAGCAGCGTATACGCTTTACAGGGGAACACTGAAGCTTTCTTT.